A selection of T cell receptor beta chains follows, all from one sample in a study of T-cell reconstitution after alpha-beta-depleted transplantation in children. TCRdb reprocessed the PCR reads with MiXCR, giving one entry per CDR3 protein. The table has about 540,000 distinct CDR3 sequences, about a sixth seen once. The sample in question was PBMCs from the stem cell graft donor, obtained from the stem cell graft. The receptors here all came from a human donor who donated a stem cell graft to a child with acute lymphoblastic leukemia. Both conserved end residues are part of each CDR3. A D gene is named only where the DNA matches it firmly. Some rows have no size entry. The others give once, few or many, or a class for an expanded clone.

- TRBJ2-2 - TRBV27 TGTGCCAGCAGTTTATCGTTAACCGGACTCACCGGGGAGCTGTTTTTT CASSLSLTGLTGELFF
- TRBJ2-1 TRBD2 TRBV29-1 TGCAGCGTTGAAATCGGATCACTAGCGGGAGGGATAAATGAGCAGTTCTTC CSVEIGSLAGGINEQFF
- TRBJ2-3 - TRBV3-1 TGTGCCAGCAGCCCAGGGACACCGGAAAGGTATTTT CASSPGTPERYF
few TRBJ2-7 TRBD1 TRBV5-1 TGCGCCAGCAGCCTGGGACAGACGGCCGAGCAGTACTTC CASSLGQTAEQYF
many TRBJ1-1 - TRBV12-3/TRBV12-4 TGTGCCAGCAGACTCGCAGACGGTGAAGCTTTCTTT CASRLADGEAFF
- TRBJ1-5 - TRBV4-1 TGCGCCAGCAGCCAAATCTCAGCTATACCCAATCAGCCCCAGCATTTT CASSQISAIPNQPQHF
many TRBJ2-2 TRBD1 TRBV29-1 TGCAGCGTTGAAGTATTGCACAGGGGAACCGCCGGGGAGCTGTTTTTT CSVEVLHRGTAGELFF
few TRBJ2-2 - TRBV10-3 TGTGCCATCAGTGAGGAGCTTGGGGGAGCAAACACCGGGGAGCTGTTTTTT CAISEELGGANTGELFF
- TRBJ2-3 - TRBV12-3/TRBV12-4 TGTGCCAGCAGTTTTGGGTGGCAGCGCACAGATACGCAGTATTTT CASSFGWQRTDTQYF
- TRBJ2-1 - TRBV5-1 TGCGCCAGCAGCTTGGCGAGTACCCCCAATGAGCAGTTCTTC CASSLASTPNEQFF
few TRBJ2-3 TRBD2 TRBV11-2 TGTGCCAGCAGCTTGGGACTAGGCTTTAGCACAGATACGCAGTATTTT CASSLGLGFSTDTQYF
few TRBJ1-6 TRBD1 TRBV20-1 TGCAGTGCTCCGGACAGGAGCTCCTATAATTCACCCCTCCACTTT CSAPDRSSYNSPLHF
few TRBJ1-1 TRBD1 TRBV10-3 TGTGCCATCAGTGATCTTAGGACAGGGTTTGCTGAAGCTTTCTTT CAISDLRTGFAEAFF
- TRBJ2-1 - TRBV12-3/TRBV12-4 TGTGCCAGCAGTTTGAGTTTTTTCGATGAGCAGTTCTTC CASSLSFFDEQFF
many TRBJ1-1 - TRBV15 TGTGCCGCGGGCAACCTGAACACTGAAGCTTTCTTT CAAGNLNTEAFF
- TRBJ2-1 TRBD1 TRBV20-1 TGCAGTGCTTACAGGGGAAACAATGAGCAGTTCTTC CSAYRGNNEQFF
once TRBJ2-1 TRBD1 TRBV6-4 TGTGCTTCAGGACAGGGCCAATACAATGAGCAGTTCTTC CASGQGQYNEQFF
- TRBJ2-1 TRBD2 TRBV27 TGTGCCAGCAGTTTAACGTTTAGCGGGATCAGCTCCTACAATGAGCAGTTCTTC CASSLTFSGISSYNEQFF
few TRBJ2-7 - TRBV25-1 TGTGCCAGCAGTGAACCGGGACCTTCCTACGAGCAGTACTTC CASSEPGPSYEQYF
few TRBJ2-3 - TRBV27 TGTGCCAGCAGATCTAGCGAGAAGTACACAGATACGCAGTATTTT CASRSSEKYTDTQYF
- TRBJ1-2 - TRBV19 TGTGCCAGTAGTGAGAGGAACTATGGCTACACCTTC CASSERNYGYTF
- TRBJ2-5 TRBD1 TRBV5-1 TGCGCCAGCAGCACGGGACAGGCGAACCAAGAGACCCAGTACTTC CASSTGQANQETQYF
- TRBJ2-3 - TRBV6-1 TGTGCCAGCAGCCTTAGCGGATACACAGATACGCAGTATTTT CASSLSGYTDTQYF
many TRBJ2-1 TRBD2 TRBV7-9 TGTGCCAGCAGCGTAACTAGCGGGAGTTCGGGCGGTGAGCAGTTCTTC CASSVTSGSSGGEQFF
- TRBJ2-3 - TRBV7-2 TGTGCCAGCAGCCACGCAAGGGGGTCCACAGATACGCAGTATTTT CASSHARGSTDTQYF
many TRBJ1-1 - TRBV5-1 TGCGCCAGCAGCTTGCGGGGCATGAACACTGAAGCTTTCTTT CASSLRGMNTEAFF
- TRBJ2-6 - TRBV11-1 TGTGCCAGCAGCTCATTACGAAGACAGGTGGAGGCTCCCTCTGGGGCCAACGTCCTGACTTTC CASSSLRRQVEAPSGANVLTF
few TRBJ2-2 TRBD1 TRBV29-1 TGCAGCGTGGGGGGAACAGGGGGCACCGGGGAGCTGTTTTTT CSVGGTGGTGELFF
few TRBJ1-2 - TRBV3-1 TGTGCCAGCAGCCAAGATGACGGGAAGGGTGGCTACACCTTC CASSQDDGKGGYTF
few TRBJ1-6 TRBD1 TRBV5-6 TGTGCCAGCAGCTTATCAGGACAGGACATATTCTCCTATAATTCACCCCTCCACTTT CASSLSGQDIFSYNSPLHF
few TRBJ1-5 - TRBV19 TGTGCCAGTAGTATATTTGGGGAGAGCAATCAGCCCCAGCATTTT CASSIFGESNQPQHF
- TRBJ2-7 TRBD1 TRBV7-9 TGTGCCAGCAGCTATAACCGGGACAGGAACATCTACGAGCAGTACTTC CASSYNRDRNIYEQYF
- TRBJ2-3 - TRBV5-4 TGTGCCAGCAGCACCCCCCGGTCCCTGGAAGGGAATACGCAGTATTTT CASSTPRSLEGNTQYF
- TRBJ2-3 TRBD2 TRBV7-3 TGTGCCAGCAGCACCCAAGCGGGAGGATTGGCAGATACGCAGTATTTT CASSTQAGGLADTQYF
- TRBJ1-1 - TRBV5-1 TGCGCCAGCAGCTTACGGGTAGGGGACACTGAAGCTTTCTTT CASSLRVGDTEAFF
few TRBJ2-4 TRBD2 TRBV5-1 TGCGCCAGCAGCTTGGCTAGCGGGAGGAACATTCAGTACTTC CASSLASGRNIQYF
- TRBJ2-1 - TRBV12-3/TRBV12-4 TGTGCCAGCAGTTTGGGAGGACAGCGCCACAATGAGCAGTTCTTC CASSLGGQRHNEQFF
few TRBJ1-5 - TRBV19 TGTGCCAGTAGTATGACCCAGGGAATAAATCAGCCCCAGCATTTT CASSMTQGINQPQHF
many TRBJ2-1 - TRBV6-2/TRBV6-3 TGTGCCAGCAGTCCAACAGGGGGGGACTACAATGAGCAGTTCTTC CASSPTGGDYNEQFF
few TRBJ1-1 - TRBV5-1 TGCGCCAGCAGCAGCTTCGGGGAGGAAGCTTTCTTT CASSSFGEEAFF
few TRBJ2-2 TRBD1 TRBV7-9 TGTGCCAGCCGGACAGGGTGGAACACCGGGGAGCTGTTTTTT CASRTGWNTGELFF
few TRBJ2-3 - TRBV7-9 TGTGCCAGCAGCTTACAAGAGGCTGGCTGGGCGCAGTATTTT CASSLQEAGWAQYF
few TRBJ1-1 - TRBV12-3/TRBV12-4 TGTGCCAGCAGTTTTAGGGGCGTGACTGAAGCTTTCTTT CASSFRGVTEAFF
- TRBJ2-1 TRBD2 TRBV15 TGTGCCACCAGCAGAGCACTAGCGGGCAGCAATGAGCAGTTCTTC CATSRALAGSNEQFF
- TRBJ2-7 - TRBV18 TGTGCCAGCTCACCACAGGGATCCTCCTCCTACGAGCAGTACTTC CASSPQGSSSYEQYF
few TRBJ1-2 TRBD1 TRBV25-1 TGTGCCAGCAGTGGGACAGGGCGATATGGCTACACCTTC CASSGTGRYGYTF
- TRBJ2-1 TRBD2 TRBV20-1 TGCAGTGCTAGTTCGGGGGGGGACTGGGGAGGGATTGAGCAGTTCTTC CSASSGGDWGGIEQFF
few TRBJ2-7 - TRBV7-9 TGTGCCAGCAGCCCCGGGACAGCGGGCAACGAGCAGTACTTC CASSPGTAGNEQYF
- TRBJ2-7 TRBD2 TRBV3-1 TGTGCCACCTCCCCCATTACCTCTAGCGGGAGGGCTGGAGACAGCTACGAGCAGTACTTC CATSPITSSGRAGDSYEQYF
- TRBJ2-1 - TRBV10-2 TGCGCCAGCAGTCTCCCCGTAGGATGGGAACTTTACAATGAGCAGTTCTTC CASSLPVGWELYNEQFF
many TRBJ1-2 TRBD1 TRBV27 TGTGCCAGCGGGAGACAGGGGGTAAACTATGGCTACACCTTC CASGRQGVNYGYTF
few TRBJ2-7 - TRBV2 TGTGCCAGCAGTGAATACACCTACGAGCAGTACTTC CASSEYTYEQYF
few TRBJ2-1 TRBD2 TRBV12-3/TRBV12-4 TGTGCCAGCAGTTCAGGGACTAGCGGGAGCGAGTTCTTC CASSSGTSGSEFF
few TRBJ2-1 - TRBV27 TGTGCCAGCAGTCTCAGGGGCCCCTTGGATGAGCAGTTCTTC CASSLRGPLDEQFF
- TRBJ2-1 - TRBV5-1 TGCGCCAGCAGCTTGGTCCCGACAGCCTACAATGAGCAGTTCTTC CASSLVPTAYNEQFF
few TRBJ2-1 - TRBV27 TGTGCCAGCAGTCCTACCCAAAATGAGCAGTTCTTC CASSPTQNEQFF
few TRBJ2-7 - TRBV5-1 TGCGCCAGCAGGTCGGCCAGCGACAGTTGGAGGGAATACGAGCAGTACTTC CASRSASDSWREYEQYF
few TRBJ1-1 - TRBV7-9 TGTGCCAGCAGCTCCAGGACGGACACTGAAGCTTTCTTT CASSSRTDTEAFF
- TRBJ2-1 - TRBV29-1 TGCAGCGTTGAAGGATTGGATTACAATGAGCAGTTCTTC CSVEGLDYNEQFF
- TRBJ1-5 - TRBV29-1 TGCAACCGGCTCGGACATGGGTTCAATCAGCCCCAGCATTTT CNRLGHGFNQPQHF